These T cell receptor beta chains were read from a single sample in a study of blood T cell repertoires in COVID-19. The protocol was immunoSEQ multiplex PCR, while the TCRdb copy is restricted to in-frame clones and leaves out a portion. The sample holds about 74,000 clones, roughly nine tenths seen once. Material: peripheral blood. These receptors were collected from a human donor in a cohort sampled during active COVID-19. Both conserved end residues are part of each CDR3.

j_gene | v_gene | CDR3aa
TRBJ2-1 | TRBV27 | CASSLAGESYNEQFF
TRBJ2-2 | TRBV5-4 | CASSLGPTPEAGELFF
TRBJ1-1 | TRBV6-6 | CASSYSALRKNTEAFF
TRBJ1-6 | TRBV4-1 | CASSQGAFGSSPLHF
TRBJ2-2 | TRBV19 | CASSISSENTGELFF
TRBJ1-1 | TRBV7-9 | CASSTRQGNTEAFF
TRBJ2-5 | TRBV13 | CASSLGLAGVETQYF
TRBJ2-3 | TRBV4-1 | CASSQEDGRADTQYF
TRBJ1-2 | TRBV27 | CASWGVREYGYTF
TRBJ1-1 | TRBV7-8 | CASSLKPGQGMGNTEAFF
TRBJ2-4 | TRBV18 | CASSPPQGASYF
TRBJ1-1 | TRBV19 | CASSFTGSPEAFF
TRBJ1-2 | TRBV27 | CASSNGQGATNYGYTF
TRBJ1-6 | TRBV30 | CAWNQDRGSLRNSPLHF
TRBJ2-5 | TRBV2 | CASSESEAGGPETQYF
TRBJ2-2 | TRBV12-5 | CASGSGSDTGELFF
TRBJ2-1 | TRBV2 | CASSEEIAGGRNEQFF
TRBJ1-2 | TRBV5-6 | CASSLDRGVFYGYTF
TRBJ2-5 | TRBV2 | CASISRARETQYF
TRBJ2-3 | TRBV2 | CASSQRGTRFSTDTQYF
TRBJ2-2 | TRBV18 | CASSPRDRGRDTGELFF
TRBJ2-3 | TRBV24-1 | CATSDPASGPTDTQYF
TRBJ2-3 | TRBV27 | CASSSTGGRSRDTQYF
TRBJ2-2 | TRBV27 | CASSTLGLAGETGELFF
TRBJ2-7 | TRBV10-2 | CASSEFRGSYEQYF
TRBJ1-1 | TRBV18 | CASSREQGRNTEAFF
TRBJ1-2 | TRBV7-9 | CASSLGTGHYGYTF
TRBJ2-3 | TRBV18 | CASSPRQGGTDTQYF
TRBJ2-7 | TRBV6-1 | CASSERSYEQYF
TRBJ1-2 | TRBV5-8 | CASSLDSKDYGYTF
TRBJ2-5 | TRBV7-2 | CASSLGLASGRQETQYF
TRBJ2-5 | TRBV6-5 | CASSYSYRQETQYF
TRBJ2-1 | TRBV27 | CASSTGGNEQFF
TRBJ2-1 | TRBV4-1 | CASSQERLAGVDEQFF
TRBJ1-1 | TRBV30 | CAWSVQGGMTFF
TRBJ1-6 | TRBV6-1 | CASSEFSQDNSPLHF
TRBJ1-1 | TRBV19 | CASAAASGGTEAFF
TRBJ2-1 | TRBV7-9 | CATHPDSLDEQFF
TRBJ2-2 | TRBV7-8 | CASSLVLAGAGTGELFF
TRBJ1-4 | TRBV5-8 | CASSLDGAARGANEKLFF
TRBJ1-5 | TRBV6-2/TRBV6-3 | CASSFRVRGHQPQHF
TRBJ2-2 | TRBV27 | CASMMGGRSNTGELFF